This entry lists 27 T cell receptor beta chains sequenced from one sample in a study of cytomegalovirus exposure and HLA in healthy donors. 13 Jbeta primers and 60 Vbeta primers were used for the PCR. TCRdb keeps only in-frame clones here, not all; method: immunoSEQ multiplex PCR. The sample has a few hundred thousand clones; over 90% are singletons. Sequenced material: PBMCs. These receptors were obtained from a girl aged 2-10 years in good health and CMV-seronegative.

The chain is built from TRBV6-1 and TRBJ1-5, with a weak D call TRBD1 (6 bases). This CDR3 region has 15 residues. CDR1 is MNHNS, CDR2 SASEGT, per germline. V shed 5 bases and J shed 2 bases, with 13 bases lying between them. The CDR3 region has the DNA TGTGCCAGCAGTCCCCCAGGGGTGGGCAATCAGCCCCAGCATTTT. Translating gives CASSPPGVGNQPQHF.

This sequence joins TRBV6-1 and TRBJ1-1; no reliable D call. V lost 4 bases, J lost 0 bases, and 9 bases lay in between. The CDR3 loop spans 14 amino acids. Germline V CDR1 and CDR2: MNHNS, SASEGT. CDR3 DNA: TGTGCCAGCAGTGTGCTACAGCTGAACACTGAAGCTTTCTTT. Protein sequence: CASSVLQLNTEAFF.

This clone was observed a single time. The rearrangement links TRBV9 to TRBJ1-6, with a tentative D call TRBD1 (6 bases). The V gene's germline CDR1 is SGDLS and CDR2 YYNGEE. V was pared by 0 bases and J by 7 bases, with 17 bases between. This CDR3 is 17 amino acids long. For the CDR3, the DNA is TGTGCCAGCAGCGTAGGGGAAGGGGGTACGAAGAATTCACCCCTCCACTTT. Amino acids: CASSVGEGGTKNSPLHF.

V is TRBV9 and J is TRBJ1-2, with D possibly being TRBD1 (5 bases). The ends were cut back, 2 bases at V and 3 bases at J, with 17 bases in the middle. Germline V gene data show CDR1 as SGDLS and CDR2 as YYNGEE. CDR3 length equals 16 residues. CDR3 region: CASSVNQPGGDYGYTF. CDR3 bases: TGTGCCAGCAGCGTCAACCAGCCGGGAGGGGACTATGGCTACACCTTC.

The chain employs TRBV6-6 and TRBJ2-7, with a tentative D call TRBD2 (6 bases). Germline CDR1 reads MNHNY; CDR2 reads SVGAGI (reference sequence). V was clipped by 6 bases and J by 5 bases, with 17 bases between them. The CDR3 contains 14 residues. This CDR3 reads CASSLTPGVHEQYF. The CDR3 DNA follows: TGTGCCAGCAGCCTTACCCCGGGGGTGCACGAGCAGTACTTC.

This clone has only one observation. The chain carries TRBV5-4 and TRBJ2-3; 8 nucleotides match TRBD1. The CDR3 consists of 16 residues. Germline CDR1 SGHNT, CDR2 YYREEE (reference sequence). The V segment lost 2 bases and the J segment 1 base; nucleotides outside the gene matches: 6. This CDR3 is CASSLILTGGTDTQYF. CDR3 nucleotide sequence: TGTGCCAGCAGCTTAATATTGACAGGGGGCACAGATACGCAGTATTTT.

V gene TRBV10-3 combines with J gene TRBJ2-5, with 7 bases fitting TRBD1. The germline CDR1 and CDR2 sequences are ENHRY and SYGVKD. The CDR3 is 15 residues long. After removal of 0 bases from V and 11 bases from J, the junction contained 12 bases not matched to a gene. The CDR3 DNA reads as TGTGCCATCAGTGAGTCTGCCAGGGGGTCTGGGGAGCAGTACTTC. Translated: CAISESARGSGEQYF.

The gene calls are TRBV29-1 and TRBJ2-2; the match to TRBD2 covers 9 bases. The CDR3 has 14 amino acids. Losses at the gene ends were 7 bases for V and 5 bases for J; bases not matched to a gene: 8. CDR1 is SQVTM and CDR2 is ANQGSEA in the germline V gene. CDR3 residues: CSAVASGATGELFF. As DNA, the CDR3 is TGCAGCGCTGTGGCTAGCGGGGCTACCGGGGAGCTGTTTTTT.

This clone showed up just a few times. The V gene is TRBV15, the J gene TRBJ2-1; 9 nucleotides match TRBD2. CDR1 is LNHNV and CDR2 is YYDKDF in the germline V gene (reference sequence). The CDR3 is 15 amino acids. With V trimmed by 8 bases and J by 5 bases, 10 bases remained unmatched. CDR3 sequence reads: CATDDWRGGNNEQFF. In DNA form, the CDR3 reads TGTGCCACCGATGACTGGCGGGGGGGCAACAATGAGCAGTTCTTC.

The V gene is TRBV12-5, the J gene TRBJ1-2; a possible D gene is TRBD1 (6 bases). Germline CDR1 is LGHNT and CDR2 is FRNRAP. Trimming removed 7 bases from V and 8 bases from J, with 17 bases in between. The CDR3 is 13 residues long. In DNA, the CDR3 is TGTGCTAGTGCCCCCCAGGGGATCAGGGGCTACACCTTC. Protein sequence: CASAPQGIRGYTF. The whole variable domain, remainder taken from reference TRBV12-5 and TRBJ1-2, is DARVTQTPRHKVTEMGQEVTMRCQPILGHNTVFWYRQTMMQGLELLAYFRNRAPLDDSGMPKDRFSAEMPDATLATLKIQPSEPRDSAVYFCASAPQGIRGYTFGSGTRLTVV.

The chain recombines TRBV11-2 with TRBJ2-1; TRBD2 matches at 14 bases. J was trimmed by 10 bases and V by 5 bases; bases with no gene match: 7. Germline V gives CDR1 SGHAT, CDR2 FQNNGV. This CDR3 spans 15 amino acids. The CDR3 here is CASSTGTSGSGEQFF. DNA for the CDR3: TGTGCCAGCAGCACCGGGACTAGCGGGAGCGGGGAGCAGTTCTTC.

J is TRBJ2-1 and V is TRBV10-1; 9 bases fit TRBD2. The ends lost 5 bases at V and 2 bases at J; junction bases unmatched: 1. The CDR3 loop spans 14 amino acids. The V gene's germline CDR1 is WNHNN and CDR2 SYGVQD (reference sequence). The CDR3 sequence: CASSSGGTYNEQFF. For the CDR3, the DNA is TGCGCCAGCAGTAGCGGGGGGACCTACAATGAGCAGTTCTTC.

V usage is TRBV2 and J usage is TRBJ2-4, with 10 bases lining up with TRBD2. The CDR3 length is 15 residues. The V and J ends lost 6 bases and 7 bases, in that order; junction bases with no gene match: 9. The germline V gene encodes CDR1 SNHLY and CDR2 FYNNEI. The CDR3 reads CASRQRGGEPNIQYF. The CDR3 DNA is TGTGCCAGCAGGCAGCGGGGGGGGGAACCTAACATTCAGTACTTC.

V gene TRBV13 combines with J gene TRBJ2-7; TRBD2 might be the D (5 bases). In germline, CDR1 is PRHDT, CDR2 FYEKMQ (reference sequence). V shed 4 bases and J shed 6 bases, with 7 bases lying between them. The CDR3 extends over 11 amino acids. This chain's CDR3 is CASSSGIEQYF. As DNA, the CDR3 is TGTGCCAGCAGCTCCGGGATCGAGCAGTACTTC. Supplemented by reference TRBV13 and TRBJ2-7, the full variable domain reads AAGVIQSPRHLIKEKRETATLKCYPIPRHDTVYWYQQGPGQDPQFLISFYEKMQSDKGSIPDRFSAQQFSDYHSELNMSSLELGDSALYFCASSSGIEQYFGPGTRLTVT.

The rearrangement uses TRBV28 and TRBJ2-5; D call uncertain. Trimming pared 2 bases from V and 2 bases from J, leaving 6 bases between. This CDR3 region has 13 residues. Germline CDR1 is MDHEN and CDR2 is SYDVKM. The CDR3 bases are TGTGCCAGCAGTTTAGTCAGACAAGAGACCCAGTACTTC. This sequence encodes CASSLVRQETQYF.

CDR3 region: CASSFFFRGDTEAFF. The CDR3, as DNA: TGTGCCAGCAGCTTTTTCTTCCGGGGGGACACTGAAGCTTTCTTT. This sequence joins TRBV7-2 and TRBJ1-1; D possibly corresponds to TRBD1 (5 bases). Per germline, CDR1 SGHTA and CDR2 FQGNSA. Trimming stripped 3 bases from V and 3 bases from J, with 14 bases between. The CDR3 runs to 15 residues.

As for this clone: At one of its ends the junction is not consistent with the germline gene, which may arise from a read error. The CDR3 nucleotides read TGCAGCGACGGGGGGTATAGCGGAGACAACAATGGGCAGTTCTTC. Translated, it gives CSDGGYSGDNNGQFF. The J gene is TRBJ2-1, the V gene TRBV29-1; 7 positions match TRBD2. This CDR3 has 15 residues. The germline CDR1 and CDR2 sequences are SQVTM and ANQGSEA.

This chain joins TRBV11-2 and TRBJ2-1; possibly TRBD2 for D (5 bases). The V gene's germline CDR1 is SGHAT and CDR2 FQNNGV. The CDR3 is made up of 16 amino acids. V was clipped by 8 bases and J by 9 bases, with 26 bases between them. Written as DNA, the CDR3 is TGTGCCAGCCTCGGTTTAGCGCCCGGGTGGGAGAGTGAGCAGTTCTTC. Residues: CASLGLAPGWESEQFF.

The chain combines TRBV19 with TRBJ2-7, with 7 positions matching TRBD2. This CDR3 comprises 13 residues. Germline CDR1 is LNHDA and CDR2 is SQIVND (reference sequence). Trimming removed 6 bases from V and 1 base from J; junction bases left unmatched: 3. The CDR3 DNA follows: TGTGCCAGTAGCCTAGCGGATTCCTACGAGCAGTACTTC. This encodes CASSLADSYEQYF.

Turning to this clone: One end of the junction fails to match germline, which may point to a read error. J is TRBJ2-1 and V is TRBV18; D is unresolved. The CDR3 length is 13 residues. Germline lookup yields CDR1 KGHSH and CDR2 LQKENI. The DNA for the CDR3 is TGTGCCAGCTCACCTATGGCTGACAAGGAGCAGTTCTTC. It yields the protein CASSPMADKEQFF.

The CDR3 spells CASSFSGDTDTQYF. The CDR3 DNA is TGTGCCAGCAGCTTTAGCGGAGACACAGATACGCAGTATTTT. This chain connects TRBV6-1 to TRBJ2-3, with D perhaps matching TRBD2 (6 bases). The V gene's germline CDR1 is MNHNS and CDR2 SASEGT. The CDR3 is made up of 14 amino acids. V was pared by 6 bases and J by 2 bases, with 12 bases between.

Remarks on this clone: At one boundary the junction diverges from the germline segment, which might be a read error. The J gene is TRBJ2-2, the V gene TRBV7-9, with D hard to call. CDR3 length equals 12 residues. Germline loops: CDR1 SEHNR, CDR2 FQNEAQ (reference sequence). DNA of the CDR3: TGTTCCAGCAGCTTTAATCCCGGGGAGCTGTTTTTT. Its protein product is CSSSFNPGELFF.

This clone was found once. The chain has TRBV6-5 and TRBJ1-1; 7 bases map to TRBD1. The junction had 7 bases not matched to a gene; V was cut back by 6 bases and J by 0 bases. Per germline, CDR1 MNHEY and CDR2 SVGAGI. The CDR3 totals 15 residues. The chain's CDR3 is CASRGGTAMNTEAFF. DNA of the CDR3: TGTGCCAGCAGGGGTGGGACAGCGATGAACACTGAAGCTTTCTTT.

V and J are TRBV30 and TRBJ2-1; D is possibly TRBD2 (5 bases). The CDR3 is made up of 15 amino acids. V was pared by 0 bases and J by 0 bases, with 9 bases between. Germline values: CDR1 GTSNPN, CDR2 SVGIG (reference sequence). The DNA for the CDR3 is TGTGCCTGGAGTGTACTTGGGAGCTCCTACAATGAGCAGTTCTTC. Protein sequence: CAWSVLGSSYNEQFF. Using reference TRBV30 and TRBJ2-1 for the parts outside the CDR3, the full variable domain is SQTIHQWPATLVQPVGSPLSLECTVEGTSNPNLYWYRQAAGRGLQLLFYSVGIGQISSEVPQNLSASRPQDRQFILSSKKLLLSDSGFYLCAWSVLGSSYNEQFFGPGTRLTVL.

The rearrangement links TRBV30 to TRBJ2-1; 8 bases map to TRBD2. CDR3 length: 15 amino acids. The V segment lost 4 bases and the J segment 5 bases; nucleotides outside the gene matches: 10. The germline gives CDR1 GTSNPN, CDR2 SVGIG (reference sequence). The CDR3 here is CAWNLRGGPDNEQFF. Written as DNA, the CDR3 is TGTGCCTGGAACCTACGGGGGGGCCCGGACAATGAGCAGTTCTTC.

This chain links TRBV19 with TRBJ2-1; TRBD2 matches 9 bases. With 5 bases clipped from V and 6 bases from J, the junction kept 8 bases outside the gene matches. Germline-derived CDR1 and CDR2 are LNHDA and SQIVND (reference sequence). This CDR3 spans 15 amino acids. This CDR3 reads CASSRGASGVNEQFF. CDR3 bases: TGTGCCAGTAGTCGGGGGGCTAGCGGGGTCAATGAGCAGTTCTTC.

Only a few counts were recorded for this clone. The chain couples TRBV7-2 to TRBJ1-2, with TRBD1 as a possible D gene (6 bases). Germline V lookup: CDR1 SGHTA, CDR2 FQGNSA. Trimming took 5 bases from V and 0 from J, leaving 13 bases between them. This CDR3 comprises 15 residues. CDR3 bases: TGTGCCAGCAGCCCCCGGACAGACGCTAACTATGGCTACACCTTC. This sequence encodes CASSPRTDANYGYTF.